Listed below are T cell receptor beta chains from one sample, sequenced in a study of CD8 T cells in ankylosing spondylitis. TCRdb recomputed calls from the 5' RACE reads with MiXCR, one row per CDR3 protein. The sample lists under 120,000 distinct CDR3 sequences, around 24% occurring once. The sequenced sample was synovial fluid, either unsorted or a sorted T cell fraction (not recorded which). The receptors here all came from a male donor with ankylosing spondylitis. The CDR3 runs from the conserved cysteine through the conserved F or W. A D gene is named only where the DNA matches it firmly. A row's size may be missing; if present it is once, few, many or a size class.

V gene	clone size	D gene	J gene	CDR3 protein	CDR3 DNA
TRBV24-1	NA	NA	TRBJ2-3	CATSWGGSPQYF	TGTGCCACCAGTTGGGGGGGCTCCCCGCAGTATTTT
TRBV20-1	few	NA	TRBJ2-2	CSARDSPNTGELFF	TGCAGTGCTAGAGACAGTCCGAACACCGGGGAGCTGTTTTTT
TRBV20-1	NA	NA	TRBJ1-1	CSARRGRNTEAFF	TGCAGTGCTAGAAGAGGCAGGAACACTGAAGCTTTCTTT
TRBV3-1	few	NA	TRBJ1-5	CASSQDRDQPQHF	TGTGCCAGCAGCCAAGATAGGGATCAGCCCCAGCATTTT
TRBV7-9	few	TRBD2	TRBJ2-3	CASSFQRESSTDTQYF	TGTGCCAGCAGCTTCCAGCGGGAGAGTAGCACAGATACGCAGTATTTT
TRBV3-1	many	TRBD1	TRBJ1-2	CASRPGQTLGYTF	TGTGCCAGCAGACCGGGACAGACCCTTGGCTACACCTTC
TRBV2	NA	NA	TRBJ2-2	CASSSRLLAGGELFF	TGTGCCAGCAGCTCCAGACTCCTCGCCGGCGGGGAGCTGTTTTTT
TRBV2	NA	TRBD1	TRBJ2-2	CAGRQGTGELFF	TGTGCCGGTCGACAGGGAACCGGGGAGCTGTTTTTT
TRBV5-1	NA	TRBD2	TRBJ2-7	CASSLYSGRDYEQYF	TGCGCCAGCAGCCTATATAGCGGGAGGGATTACGAGCAGTACTTC
TRBV27	many	TRBD2	TRBJ2-1	CASSLRGGNEQFF	TGTGCCAGCAGTTTAAGGGGAGGGAATGAGCAGTTCTTC
TRBV12-3/TRBV12-4	many	NA	TRBJ1-5	CASSWGGIGGNQPQHF	TGTGCCAGCAGCTGGGGGGGGATTGGTGGCAATCAGCCCCAGCATTTT
TRBV7-9	few	TRBD2	TRBJ2-4	CASSPYSGRAVNIQYF	TGTGCCAGCAGCCCCTATAGCGGGAGGGCCGTGAACATTCAGTACTTC
TRBV19	few	TRBD1	TRBJ1-6	CASTAGQEVSPLHF	TGTGCCAGTACCGCCGGACAGGAAGTGTCACCCCTCCACTTT
TRBV3-1	NA	TRBD1	TRBJ2-1	CASSQYSTGVHSYNKQFF	TGTGCCAGCAGCCAGTACTCGACAGGGGTCCACTCCTACAATAAGCAGTTCTTC
TRBV10-1	few	TRBD1	TRBJ2-1	CASSESGQGGYNEQFF	TGCGCCAGCAGTGAGTCGGGACAGGGAGGCTACAATGAGCAGTTCTTC
TRBV9	few	NA	TRBJ2-3	CASSALLGADTQYF	TGTGCCAGCAGTGCACTTCTGGGGGCAGATACGCAGTATTTT
TRBV29-1	few	TRBD1	TRBJ2-7	CSAGTGVYEQYF	TGCAGCGCCGGGACAGGAGTTTACGAGCAGTACTTC
TRBV30	NA	NA	TRBJ2-1	CAWGLRLNNEQFF	TGTGCCTGGGGTCTAAGACTAAACAATGAGCAGTTCTTC
TRBV4-2	NA	NA	TRBJ1-1	CASSQADRNTEAFF	TGTGCCAGCAGCCAGGCTGACAGGAACACTGAAGCTTTCTTT
TRBV5-5	many	NA	TRBJ1-4	CASSLGVTLTNEKLFF	TGTGCCAGCAGCTTGGGAGTGACGCTTACTAATGAAAAACTGTTTTTT
TRBV5-1	NA	NA	TRBJ2-1	CASSLGQGGKGPYNEQFF	TGCGCCAGCAGCTTGGGCCAGGGGGGAAAGGGACCCTACAATGAGCAGTTCTTC
TRBV5-1	many	TRBD1	TRBJ2-1	CASSFNRDRREF	TGCGCCAGCAGCTTCAACCGGGACAGGCGAGAGTTC
TRBV7-9	NA	NA	TRBJ1-1	CASSSDRSHTEAFF	TGTGCCAGCAGCTCTGACAGGAGCCACACTGAAGCTTTCTTT
TRBV7-8	NA	NA	TRBJ1-1	CASSLVSAAEAFF	TGTGCCAGCAGCTTAGTGAGCGCGGCTGAAGCTTTCTTT
TRBV6-1	NA	TRBD1	TRBJ1-3	CASRGGGGFGNTIYF	TGTGCCAGCAGGGGCGGAGGGGGCTTTGGAAACACCATATATTTT
TRBV20-1	medium-sized	TRBD2	TRBJ2-7	CSAREFGRAGSAYEQYF	TGCAGTGCTAGGGAATTTGGGAGGGCCGGATCAGCCTACGAGCAGTACTTC
TRBV27	few	NA	TRBJ1-5	CASSLSWDTNQPQHF	TGTGCCAGCAGTTTATCTTGGGACACAAATCAGCCCCAGCATTTT
TRBV20-1	NA	TRBD1	TRBJ1-5	CSARANTGANQPQHF	TGCAGTGCTAGAGCAAATACAGGGGCGAATCAGCCCCAGCATTTT
TRBV19	many	TRBD1	TRBJ2-2	CASSMGADRGRITGELFF	TGTGCCAGTAGTATGGGGGCCGACAGGGGGCGGATCACCGGGGAGCTGTTTTTT
TRBV6-1	few	NA	TRBJ1-2	CASSFDKEGYTF	TGTGCCAGCAGTTTCGACAAAGAGGGCTACACCTTC
TRBV7-7	NA	NA	TRBJ2-2	CASSLGLAGLNTGELFF	TGTGCCAGCAGCTTAGGTCTGGCAGGGCTAAACACCGGGGAGCTGTTTTTT
TRBV29-1	few	TRBD1	TRBJ2-4	CSARTGLAKNIQYF	TGCAGCGCCAGGACAGGGTTGGCCAAAAACATTCAGTACTTC
TRBV20-1	NA	TRBD2	TRBJ2-3	CSARPLAGASTDTQYF	TGCAGTGCTAGGCCCTTAGCGGGGGCTAGCACAGATACGCAGTATTTT
TRBV27	NA	TRBD2	TRBJ2-3	CASSLSLAGVPPPDTQYF	TGTGCCAGCAGTTTAAGTCTAGCGGGGGTCCCCCCCCCAGATACGCAGTATTTT
TRBV7-9	NA	NA	TRBJ2-7	CASSPGRFSYEQYF	TGTGCCAGCTCCCCCGGGCGGTTTTCCTACGAGCAGTACTTC
TRBV12-3/TRBV12-4	NA	NA	TRBJ2-5	CASSSKGGTQYF	TGTGCCAGCAGCTCAAAAGGTGGGACCCAGTACTTC
TRBV6-1	NA	TRBD2	TRBJ2-3	CASRKTSGATDTQYF	TGTGCCAGCAGAAAGACTAGCGGAGCCACAGATACGCAGTATTTT
TRBV20-1	NA	NA	TRBJ2-5	CSAPSWDSGGETQYF	TGCAGTGCTCCGTCCTGGGACAGCGGGGGAGAGACCCAGTACTTC
TRBV12-3/TRBV12-4	NA	NA	TRBJ2-1	CASSLGPGASYNEQFF	TGTGCCAGCAGTTTAGGTCCGGGGGCATCCTACAATGAGCAGTTCTTC